Listed here are 19 T cell receptor beta chains from one sample, sequenced in a study of CD8 T cells in ankylosing spondylitis. MiXCR, applied by TCRdb to the 5' RACE reads, yields one record per CDR3 protein. Of about 240,000 distinct CDR3 sequences in the sample, around 9.1% were seen once. The source material was blood, either unsorted or a sorted T cell fraction (not recorded which). The receptors here all came from a male donor with ankylosing spondylitis or in good health (not recorded which).

This chain links TRBV7-2 with TRBJ2-5; D not resolved. The length of the CDR3 is 16 residues. Trimming cost V 0 bases and J 5 bases, with 16 bases left between them. The germline V gene has CDR1 SGHTA and CDR2 FQGNSA. The CDR3 bases are TGTGCCAGCAGCTTAGCCTGGTCCACCCGGGCGGAGACCCAGTACTTC. Translated: CASSLAWSTRAETQYF.

This clonotype was seen repeatedly, ten times or more. CDR3 region: CASSQQGAGDYGYTF. In DNA, the CDR3 is TGTGCCAGCAGCCAACAGGGGGCAGGAGACTATGGCTACACCTTC. The chain joins TRBV4-2 to TRBJ1-2; 8 bases map to TRBD1. The CDR3 is made up of 15 amino acids. CDR1 LGHNA and CDR2 YNFKEQ come from the germline V gene. V shed 2 bases, J shed 3 bases, and the junction held 5 bases outside the gene matches.

Many counts were recorded for this clonotype. The chain joins TRBV24-1 to TRBJ1-1, with D unresolved. V dropped 4 bases and J dropped 7 bases, with 12 bases sitting between them. CDR1 is KGHDR and CDR2 is SFDVKD in the germline V gene. The CDR3 consists of 13 residues. The CDR3 loop is CATSDSGPLEAFF. In DNA, the CDR3 is TGTGCCACCAGTGACTCCGGACCGCTTGAAGCTTTCTTT.

This clonotype was recorded many times. The chain carries TRBV5-1 and TRBJ1-5; TRBD1 agrees at 7 bases. The germline gives CDR1 SGHRS, CDR2 YFSETQ. Trimming removed 0 bases from V and 4 bases from J; junction bases left unmatched: 4. CDR3 length equals 15 residues. DNA for the CDR3: TGCGCCAGCAGCTTGGAGGGGGCTGGAAATCAGCCCCAGCATTTT. Translation gives CASSLEGAGNQPQHF.

The sample holds many counts of this clonotype. CDR3 DNA sequence: TGCGCCAGCAGCATTTGGGACCCCCCGGGGCATGAGCAGTTCTTC. It specifies CASSIWDPPGHEQFF. The chain uses TRBV5-1 and TRBJ2-1; D may match TRBD1 or TRBD2 (5 bases each). The V gene lost 4 bases and the J gene lost 8 bases, with 19 bases spanning the gap. This CDR3 comprises 15 residues. Germline CDR1 SGHRS, CDR2 YFSETQ. Full variable domain (outside the CDR3, taken from reference TRBV5-1 and TRBJ2-1): KAGVTQTPRYLIKTRGQQVTLSCSPISGHRSVSWYQQTPGQGLQFLFEYFSETQRNKGNFPGRFSGRQFSNSRSEMNVSTLELGDSALYLCASSIWDPPGHEQFFGPGTRLTVL.

The V and J genes are TRBV6-2 or TRBV6-3 and TRBJ2-5; 11 bases are a match to TRBD1. After removal of 1 base from V and 5 bases from J, the junction contained 0 bases not matched to a gene. Germline values: CDR1 MNHEY, CDR2 SVGEGT. The CDR3 has 14 residues. As DNA, the CDR3 is TGTGCCAGCAGTTACTGGGACAGGGGGGAGACCCAGTACTTC. It is translated as CASSYWDRGETQYF.

This clonotype was picked up many times. The chain uses TRBV5-1 and TRBJ1-3, with 9 bases identical to TRBD1. The V segment lost 0 bases and the J segment 4 bases; nucleotides outside the gene matches: 8. CDR3 size: 17 residues. CDR1 and CDR2 (germline): SGHRS, YFSETQ. The CDR3 here is CASSLGTGGASGNTIYF. In nucleotides, the CDR3 is TGCGCCAGCAGCTTGGGTACAGGGGGCGCGTCGGGAAACACCATATATTTT.

This chain links TRBV29-1 with TRBJ1-2, with 11 bases that match TRBD1. Germline CDR1 and CDR2: SQVTM and ANQGSEA. The ends lost 7 bases at V and 8 bases at J; junction bases unmatched: 3. The CDR3 has 11 amino acids. CDR3 region: CSGGQGDGYTF. As DNA, the CDR3 is TGCAGCGGGGGACAGGGGGACGGCTACACCTTC.

This clonotype was seen a handful of times. The chain joins TRBV12-3 or TRBV12-4 to TRBJ2-1; the D gene is possibly TRBD1 (6 bases). Trimming took 8 bases from V and 6 from J, leaving 17 bases between them. The CDR3 sequence is 14 residues long. The CDR3, as DNA: TGTGCCAGCGGCCGGGACACCCTCGGCAATGAGCAGTTCTTC. Translated: CASGRDTLGNEQFF.

This clonotype was seen only a few times. V gene TRBV4-3 combines with J gene TRBJ2-7, with D tentatively TRBD2 (5 bases). V gave up 0 bases and J gave up 6 bases, with 9 bases separating them. The CDR3 runs to 13 residues. The germline V gene encodes CDR1 LGHNA and CDR2 YSLEER. The CDR3 DNA is TGCGCCAGCAGCCAAGATGCTGAGGGCGAGCAGTACTTC. It encodes CASSQDAEGEQYF.

This clonotype was observed at least ten times. The V gene is TRBV3-1, the J gene TRBJ1-1; D unresolved. V was pared by 1 base and J by 0 bases, with 12 bases between. The CDR3 is 16 residues long. The germline V gene has CDR1 LGHDT and CDR2 YNNKEL (reference sequence). The DNA of the CDR3 is TGTGCCAGCAGCCAAGCTTACGGGGTTTTGAACACTGAAGCTTTCTTT. Its protein is CASSQAYGVLNTEAFF.

This clonotype was counted many times. A much larger clone is a single base away; this may be a read error. This chain uses TRBV12-3 or TRBV12-4 with TRBJ1-1; no clear D. This CDR3 contains 13 residues. V was shortened by 2 bases and J by 1 base, with 5 bases between the two germline ends. The CDR3 spells CASSLWGNTEAFF. CDR3 bases: TGTGCCAGCAGTTTATGGGGGAACACTGAAGCTTTCTTT.

As to this clonotype: With a much larger clone just one base away, this may be a read error. This chain uses TRBV12-3 or TRBV12-4 with TRBJ2-2; 11 bases align to TRBD2. V trimming: 7 bases; J trimming: 8 bases; junction bases outside the gene matches: 12. This CDR3 contains 16 residues. CDR3 nucleotide sequence: TGTGCCAGCAATCCCCTAGCGGGGGGCCGTCGGGGGGAGCTGTTTTTT. Protein: CASNPLAGGRRGELFF.

This clonotype was counted ten times or more. The V call is TRBV12-3 or TRBV12-4, the J call TRBJ2-3, with a possible D match to TRBD2 (5 bases). The V end was cut by 2 bases, the J end by 2 bases, with 8 bases between. The CDR3 sequence is 14 residues long. The CDR3 DNA follows: TGTGCCAGCAGTTTACCGGGATACACAGATACGCAGTATTTT. Its protein product is CASSLPGYTDTQYF.

There are many counts of this clonotype. V usage is TRBV12-3 or TRBV12-4 and J usage is TRBJ2-3; D call uncertain. The CDR3 has 13 residues. V shed 2 bases and J shed 4 bases, with 7 bases lying between them. In DNA, the CDR3 is TGTGCCAGCAGTTTAAGTGGGGCAGATACGCAGTATTTT. This translates into CASSLSGADTQYF.

The sample holds a few counts of this clonotype. This chain links TRBV30 with TRBJ2-5; the D gene is possibly TRBD2 (7 bases). This CDR3 has 14 residues. V dropped 4 bases and J dropped 5 bases, with 17 bases sitting between them. The germline gives CDR1 GTSNPN, CDR2 SVGIG (reference sequence). The DNA of the CDR3 is TGTGCCTGGACTGCGGGGGCCTTCACGGAGACCCAGTACTTC. It translates to CAWTAGAFTETQYF.

This clonotype was seen ten or more times. The chain has TRBV12-5 and TRBJ2-1; D call uncertain. The V end was cut by 0 bases, the J end by 0 bases, with 6 bases between. Germline V CDR1 and CDR2: LGHNT, FRNRAP. This CDR3 region has 15 residues. The CDR3 DNA reads as TGTGCTAGTGGTTTGGTGGGAATCTCCTACAATGAGCAGTTCTTC. Encoded protein: CASGLVGISYNEQFF.

This clonotype showed up many times. This sequence joins TRBV20-1 and TRBJ2-3; the D is unclear. The CDR3 extends over 12 amino acids. V lost 3 bases, J lost 2 bases, and 6 bases lay in between. Germline-derived CDR1 and CDR2 are DFQATT and SNEGSKA (reference sequence). The CDR3 reads CSASRDTDTQYF. The CDR3, as DNA: TGCAGTGCTAGTAGAGACACAGATACGCAGTATTTT.

This clonotype was seen repeatedly, ten times or more. The gene calls are TRBV25-1 and TRBJ1-6; 7 nucleotides line up with TRBD1. J was trimmed by 6 bases and V by 1 base; bases with no gene match: 3. CDR1 and CDR2 from the germline V gene are MGHDK and SYGVNS. The CDR3 has 15 amino acids. CDR3 protein: CASSEFGDSNSPLHF. In DNA form, the CDR3 reads TGTGCCAGCAGTGAATTCGGGGACAGTAATTCACCCCTCCACTTT.